This T cell receptor (beta chain) stems from a study of T cell responses to AZD1222 COVID-19 vaccine. Sequencing used immunoSEQ multiplex PCR; TCRdb keeps in-frame clones, though not all of them. The profile covers about 120,000 clones, with about nine tenths appearing a single time and 2% to 2.5% taken by the ten largest. V was pared by 9 bases and J by 4 bases, with 9 bases between. The CDR3 has 13 amino acids. CDR1 is KGHDR and CDR2 is SFDVKD in the germline V gene. The chain joins TRBV24-1 to TRBJ1-6, with D possibly matching TRBD1 (5 bases). This clonotype originated in an adult who received the AZD1222 COVID-19 vaccine. This material consisted of peripheral blood, taken 28 days after the second AZD1222 dose. DNA for the CDR3: TGTGCCACCCGGGGGAGTTATAATTCACCCCTCCACTTT. Translated, it gives CATRGSYNSPLHF.